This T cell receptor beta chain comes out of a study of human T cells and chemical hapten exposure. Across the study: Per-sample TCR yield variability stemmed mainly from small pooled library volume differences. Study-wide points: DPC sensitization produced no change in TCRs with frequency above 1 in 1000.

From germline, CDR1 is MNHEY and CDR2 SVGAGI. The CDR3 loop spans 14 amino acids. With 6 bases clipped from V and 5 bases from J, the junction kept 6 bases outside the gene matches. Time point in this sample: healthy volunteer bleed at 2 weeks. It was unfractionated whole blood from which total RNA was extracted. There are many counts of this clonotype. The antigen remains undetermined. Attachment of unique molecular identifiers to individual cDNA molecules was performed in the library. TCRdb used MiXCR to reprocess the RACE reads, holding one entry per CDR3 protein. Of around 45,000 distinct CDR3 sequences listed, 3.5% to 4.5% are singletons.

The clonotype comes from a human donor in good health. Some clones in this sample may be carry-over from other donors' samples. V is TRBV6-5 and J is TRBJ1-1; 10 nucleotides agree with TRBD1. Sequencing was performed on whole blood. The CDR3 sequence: CASSLRTGGTEAFF. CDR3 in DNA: TGTGCCAGCAGCCTCCGGACAGGGGGAACTGAAGCTTTCTTT.